These 21 T cell receptor beta chains originate from one sample sequenced in a study of blood T cell repertoires in COVID-19. The method was immunoSEQ multiplex PCR; TCRdb's version includes in-frame clones alone and lacks a portion of them. The sample holds more than 250,000 clones; approximately 90% are singletons and the top ten take under 6.5%. Sequenced input: PBMCs or T cells enriched from blood (not recorded which). The receptor set was obtained from a woman aged 25 to 45 who had recovered from COVID-19.

V and J are TRBV7-2 and TRBJ2-5; the D gene is possibly TRBD1 (5 bases). Trimming took 1 base from V and 5 from J, leaving 14 bases between them. The CDR3 contains 15 residues. Germline values: CDR1 SGHTA, CDR2 FQGNSA. The CDR3 region has the DNA TGTGCCAGCAGCTTAGAGGACACGGTGGGGGAGACCCAGTACTTC. Residues: CASSLEDTVGETQYF.

The CDR3 region has the DNA TGTGCCAGCAGTTACTCGACGGGGGTATCCTACGAGCAGTACTTC. Amino acids: CASSYSTGVSYEQYF. J is TRBJ2-7 and V is TRBV6-5; possibly TRBD2 for D (6 bases). This CDR3 region has 15 residues. Trimming pared 0 bases from V and 1 base from J, leaving 10 bases between. Germline CDR1 reads MNHEY; CDR2 reads SVGAGI.

The chain has TRBV9 and TRBJ1-2; D call uncertain. The V and J ends lost 4 bases and 6 bases respectively, with 13 bases between them. From germline, CDR1 is SGDLS and CDR2 YYNGEE. CDR3 length: 13 amino acids. Here the CDR3 reads CASSSVWEDGYTF. Here the CDR3 DNA reads TGTGCCAGCAGCTCCGTGTGGGAGGATGGCTACACCTTC.

The rearrangement links TRBV6-5 to TRBJ1-1, with TRBD1 matching 10 bases. Trimming cost V 5 bases and J 4 bases; bases outside gene matches: 7. CDR1 is MNHEY, CDR2 SVGAGI, per germline. CDR3 length: 15 amino acids. This chain's CDR3 is CASSPDRGQGTEAFF. Written as DNA, the CDR3 is TGTGCCAGCAGTCCTGACAGGGGGCAAGGCACTGAAGCTTTCTTT.

The V gene is TRBV7-2, the J gene TRBJ2-5; weak D call: TRBD2 (6 bases). The V end was cut by 3 bases, the J end by 5 bases, with 13 bases between. This CDR3 region has 14 residues. Germline V gene lookup returns CDR1 SGHTA and CDR2 FQGNSA. CDR3 sequence: CASSFFGGTETQYF. CDR3 nucleotides: TGTGCCAGCAGCTTCTTCGGAGGGACGGAGACCCAGTACTTC.

This chain connects TRBV7-2 to TRBJ1-2, with 7 positions matching TRBD1. The CDR3 consists of 15 residues. Unmatched junction bases numbered 3, after V lost 0 bases and J lost 2 bases. Per germline, CDR1 SGHTA and CDR2 FQGNSA. The CDR3 DNA reads as TGTGCCAGCAGCTTAGCCCCAGGGGGGAACTATGGCTACACCTTC. Protein: CASSLAPGGNYGYTF.

For this clone: The same CDR3 arises from other DNA sequences in this sample as well. The genes are TRBV12-3 or TRBV12-4 and TRBJ1-2, with 8 bases fitting TRBD1. The V gene end was trimmed by 6 bases and the J gene end by 8 bases; junction bases not matched to a gene: 8. This CDR3 spans 13 amino acids. The CDR3 sequence is CASSLGQGSGYTF. In DNA form, the CDR3 reads TGTGCCAGCAGCCTCGGACAGGGAAGCGGCTACACCTTC.

This rearrangement joins TRBV6-5 to TRBJ1-1; unclear D gene. This CDR3 is 13 amino acids long. The V end was cut by 4 bases, the J end by 0 bases, with 6 bases between. Germline values: CDR1 MNHEY, CDR2 SVGAGI. CDR3 sequence (DNA): TGTGCCAGCAGTTCGGGGATGAACACTGAAGCTTTCTTT. Its protein is CASSSGMNTEAFF.

This clone was counted once. The rearrangement joins TRBV2 to TRBJ1-1; D is possibly TRBD1 (6 bases). CDR3 size: 13 residues. V dropped 6 bases and J dropped 4 bases, with 12 bases sitting between them. In germline, CDR1 is SNHLY, CDR2 FYNNEI. The CDR3 DNA reads TGTGCCAGCAGAGGGGGTCCGGGCACTGAAGCTTTCTTT. Protein: CASRGGPGTEAFF.

The chain carries TRBV5-1 and TRBJ1-1; 8 nucleotides agree with TRBD1. The length of the CDR3 is 16 residues. J gave up 4 bases and V 4 bases, and 12 bases lay outside the gene matches. In germline, CDR1 is SGHRS, CDR2 YFSETQ. Written as DNA, the CDR3 is TGCGCCAGCAGCGCCTGGACAGGGAGGGAGGGCACTGAAGCTTTCTTT. Amino acid sequence: CASSAWTGREGTEAFF.

This sequence joins TRBV6-1 and TRBJ1-2, with 8 positions matching TRBD1. V gave up 1 base and J gave up 8 bases; unmatched junction bases: 6. Germline loops: CDR1 MNHNS, CDR2 SASEGT. This CDR3 has 14 residues. The DNA for the CDR3 is TGTGCCAGCAGTGAAGGGACAGGGCTCGGGGGCTACACCTTC. Amino acids: CASSEGTGLGGYTF.

The chain couples TRBV2 to TRBJ1-5; D not certain. Germline CDR1 SNHLY, CDR2 FYNNEI. The V end lost 7 bases, the J end lost 4 bases, and 17 bases lay between the germline ends. CDR3 size: 15 residues. The CDR3 protein is CASTDSGTTNQPQHF. The CDR3 coding sequence is TGTGCCAGCACCGACTCCGGCACAACAAATCAGCCCCAGCATTTT.

This clone showed up just once. The rearrangement links TRBV10-3 to TRBJ2-3; TRBD2 agrees at 9 bases. Per the germline V gene, CDR1 is ENHRY and CDR2 is SYGVKD. The CDR3 length is 14 residues. V gave up 10 bases and J gave up 6 bases; unmatched junction bases: 11. The CDR3 region has the DNA TGTGCCACGTCTAGCGGGGCCCTACTCGATACGCAGTATTTT. Encoded protein: CATSSGALLDTQYF.

The chain has TRBV5-1 and TRBJ1-4; D is possibly TRBD1 (5 bases). CDR3 size: 15 residues. V gave up 4 bases and J gave up 4 bases, with 14 bases separating them. In germline, CDR1 is SGHRS, CDR2 YFSETQ. CDR3 DNA sequence: TGCGCCAGCAGCCCGGTGGCAGGACATAATGAAAAACTGTTTTTT. Translation: CASSPVAGHNEKLFF.

The chain recombines TRBV12-5 with TRBJ1-2; the match to TRBD1 covers 10 bases. Losses at the gene ends were 6 bases for V and 6 bases for J; bases not matched to a gene: 10. Germline V gives CDR1 LGHNT, CDR2 FRNRAP. This CDR3 spans 15 amino acids. CDR3 in DNA: TGTGCTAGTGGAAGGGACAGGGGAGAGATGAATGGCTACACCTTC. Protein sequence: CASGRDRGEMNGYTF.

This chain joins TRBV5-4 and TRBJ2-7, with D perhaps TRBD1 (6 bases). The CDR3 totals 13 residues. Germline V gene lookup returns CDR1 SGHNT and CDR2 YYREEE (reference sequence). V was clipped by 4 bases and J by 0 bases, with 8 bases between them. The DNA of the CDR3 is TGTGCCAGCAGCACAGGGAGCTCCTACGAGCAGTACTTC. It is translated as CASSTGSSYEQYF.

Only a few counts were recorded for this clone. V usage is TRBV7-8 and J usage is TRBJ1-1; maybe TRBD1 (5 bases). From germline, CDR1 is SGHVS and CDR2 FQNEAQ. Trimming took 3 bases from V and 5 from J, leaving 16 bases between them. This CDR3 contains 15 residues. The chain's CDR3 is CASSLGRDVRTEAFF. The CDR3 DNA sequence: TGTGCCAGCAGCTTGGGGAGGGACGTAAGGACTGAAGCTTTCTTT.

This rearrangement joins TRBV9 to TRBJ1-3; TRBD1 matches 7 bases. The length of the CDR3 is 16 residues. Per the germline V gene, CDR1 is SGDLS and CDR2 is YYNGEE. Trimming at V came to 4 bases and at J to 0 bases, leaving 7 bases not matched to a gene. CDR3 DNA sequence: TGTGCCAGCAGCAAAACAGGGGAGGCCTCTGGAAACACCATATATTTT. This translates into CASSKTGEASGNTIYF.

The chain has TRBV10-1 and TRBJ1-6; 9 bases fit TRBD1. Germline V gene sequence: CDR1 WNHNN, CDR2 SYGVQD (reference sequence). CDR3 length: 14 residues. The ends lost 6 bases at V and 9 bases at J; junction bases unmatched: 6. CDR3 sequence (DNA): TGCGCCAGCAGCCTCGGACAGGGGACTTCACCCCTCCACTTT. It translates to CASSLGQGTSPLHF.

V is TRBV5-1 and J is TRBJ1-4; the match to TRBD1 covers 11 bases. The CDR3 runs to 17 residues. Losses at the gene ends were 4 bases for V and 8 bases for J; bases not matched to a gene: 13. Germline V CDR1 and CDR2: SGHRS, YFSETQ. CDR3 protein: CASSQIRGTGGNEKLFF. DNA for the CDR3: TGCGCCAGCAGCCAGATCAGGGGGACAGGGGGGAACGAAAAACTGTTTTTT.

The V and J genes are TRBV18 and TRBJ2-1, with D possibly matching TRBD2 (7 bases). The CDR3 is 14 residues long. The germline V gene has CDR1 KGHSH and CDR2 LQKENI. V dropped 4 bases and J dropped 5 bases, with 12 bases sitting between them. In DNA, the CDR3 is TGTGCCAGCTCACGAAAAGGGGGGGACAATGAGCAGTTCTTC. As protein: CASSRKGGDNEQFF.